Sequencing of this TCR beta chain was carried out in a study of cytomegalovirus exposure and HLA in healthy donors. Overall study context: Earlier findings included some 120 million unique TCR beta sequences obtained from 180 million or so T cells. Early release data held about 92 million unique TCRs from HLA-typed donors.

Study results and caveats: Prediction of most subjects' HLA-A and HLA-B alleles by TCR beta sequences was reportedly accurate. The records held CMV serostatus as the only immune exposure information.

Of note for this clone: Antigen: not known.

The V gene end was trimmed by 6 bases and the J gene end by 5 bases; junction bases not matched to a gene: 9. CDR3 length: 15 amino acids. Germline CDR1 is MNHNY and CDR2 is SVGAGI (reference sequence). The PCR had 60 Vbeta and 13 Jbeta primers. Clones were read by immunoSEQ multiplex PCR, and TCRdb kept only the in-frame ones, dropping some. The sample totals some 75,000 clones. This rearrangement joins TRBV6-6 to TRBJ1-1; 10 bases line up with TRBD1. This clonotype was obtained from a female donor in good health and CMV-seropositive. Specimen: PBMCs. CDR3 protein: CASSYGTGVLTEAFF. DNA of the CDR3: TGTGCCAGCAGCTACGGGACAGGGGTATTGACTGAAGCTTTCTTT.